The sequence of this T cell receptor beta chain was determined in a study of vaccination and CD4 T cells after COVID-19. Study background: Four females and six males made up the convalescents, two of whom were Hispanic. Median time from COVID diagnosis to post-COVID sampling was over 85 days (35 to 161).

Treatment reported: roughly nine-day PBMC culture with coronavirus spike peptide pools or control peptides (ViraFEST assay). Of note for this clonotype: No antigen is known for it.

Cultured CD4+ T cell DNA was sequenced using the Oncomine TCR Beta short-read assay. TCRdb re-analysed the PCR reads in MiXCR, keeping a single row per CDR3 protein. The sample gives under 25,000 distinct CDR3 sequences, around 55% of which show up once; 7.5% is in the top ten. There are 14 residues in the CDR3. V dropped 4 bases and J dropped 2 bases, with 10 bases sitting between them. Germline V gene lookup returns CDR1 MDHEN and CDR2 SYDVKM. This receptor was taken from a human donor who had recovered from COVID-19. Material: CD4+ T cells from blood, cultured in vitro. The chain recombines TRBV28 with TRBJ2-3, with a weak D call TRBD2 (6 bases). CDR3 amino acids: CASSSIAVTDTQYF. CDR3 DNA: TGTGCCAGCAGTTCGATAGCGGTCACAGATACGCAGTATTTT.